The 7 T cell receptor beta chains given below trace back to one sample, sequenced in a study of shared clonotypes between healthy human individuals. Terminally differentiated effector memory CD45RA+ cells were excluded from the naive CD8 cells, which were CD45RO-negative and positively selected for CCR7. Here immunoSEQ multiplex PCR was the method, and the copy in TCRdb shows in-frame clones only, minus some. Of around 2.1 million clones in the sample, about 92% were seen once. Sequencing was done on a sample of naive CD8+ T cells from PBMCs. Source of these receptors: a man in his late teens or twenties in good health. Some clones in this sample may be carry-over from other donors' samples.

The chain joins TRBV7-9 to TRBJ1-2, with D unclear. CDR3 size: 14 residues. Germline values: CDR1 SEHNR, CDR2 FQNEAQ (reference sequence). Trimming removed 5 bases at V and 3 bases at J, with 13 bases between. The CDR3 DNA is TGTGCCAGCAGCCCAGCCCCAGCTCACTATGGCTACACCTTC. This codes for CASSPAPAHYGYTF.

With respect to this clone: One junction end does not reproduce the germline sequence, and a read error may be involved. The sample contains more than one DNA sequence encoding this CDR3. V usage is TRBV7-6 and J usage is TRBJ2-7; no firm D call. Germline V CDR1 and CDR2: SGHVS, FNYEAQ. The CDR3 sequence is 13 residues long. The CDR3 here is CASSPARPYEQYF. CDR3 DNA sequence: TGTGCCAGCAGCCCCGCGAGGCCCTACGAACAGTACTTC.

The rearrangement links TRBV7-8 to TRBJ2-5; TRBD1 matches 10 bases. V lost 5 bases and J lost 5; bases outside the gene matches: 17. CDR3 length: 18 residues. CDR1 is SGHVS, CDR2 FQNEAQ, per germline. CDR3 DNA: TGTGCCAGCAGCCCAAGACTAGGGACAGGGGTGTCCTTTGAGACCCAGTACTTC. Protein sequence: CASSPRLGTGVSFETQYF.

The V call is TRBV28, the J call TRBJ2-7; D may be TRBD1 (5 bases). The V gene's germline CDR1 is MDHEN and CDR2 SYDVKM. This CDR3 has 14 amino acids. The V end lost 3 bases, the J end lost 5 bases, and 14 bases lay between the germline ends. In DNA, the CDR3 is TGTGCCAGCAGTTTGAGACAGCTCTGGGACGAGCAGTACTTC. Its protein is CASSLRQLWDEQYF.

The J gene is TRBJ2-1, the V gene TRBV19, with 9 positions matching TRBD2. J was trimmed by 4 bases and V by 3 bases; bases with no gene match: 7. This CDR3 contains 16 residues. Germline lookup yields CDR1 LNHDA and CDR2 SQIVND (reference sequence). CDR3 nucleotide sequence: TGTGCCAGTAGTATTAGGGGCGGGAGGGTATACAATGAGCAGTTCTTC. Translating it yields CASSIRGGRVYNEQFF.

The chain joins TRBV11-3 to TRBJ2-2, with 10 nucleotides matching TRBD1. The CDR3 is made up of 15 amino acids. Germline V CDR1 and CDR2: SGHNT, YENEEA. The V gene end was trimmed by 5 bases and the J gene end by 7 bases; junction bases not matched to a gene: 7. CDR3: CASSVGQGRGGELFF. In DNA, the CDR3 is TGTGCCAGCAGCGTGGGACAGGGGAGAGGCGGGGAGCTGTTTTTT.

CDR3 sequence reads: CASSPFPGQGSGANVLTF. CDR3 DNA sequence: TGTGCCAGCAGCCCCTTTCCGGGACAGGGCTCTGGGGCCAACGTCCTGACTTTC. J is TRBJ2-6 and V is TRBV9, with 9 bases identical to TRBD1. The CDR3 has 18 amino acids. CDR1 is SGDLS, CDR2 YYNGEE, per germline. V was pared by 4 bases and J by 0 bases, with 8 bases of the junction left unmatched.